This is a list of T cell receptor beta chains from one sample in a study of tumor and adjacent non-tumor tissue in lung cancer. From the multiplex PCR reads, TCRdb called clonotypes with MiXCR, one entry per CDR3 protein. The repertoire holds 100,000 to 120,000 distinct CDR3 sequences, with over 75% as singletons. Sequenced: lung tumor tissue. The receptors stem from a man in his 70s with non-small cell lung cancer. Each CDR3 is given with its conserved first and last residue. The order of the fields is D gene, J gene, clone size, V gene, CDR3 protein, CDR3 DNA. The D gene is left open where the match is weak. Clone sizes are given selectively: once, few, many, or a class where the clone is expanded.

>-|TRBJ2-3|-|TRBV10-3
CAISKSRGTSTDTRYF
TGTGCCATCAGTAAGTCGCGCGGTACTAGCACAGATACGCGGTATTTT
>TRBD1|TRBJ1-5|many|TRBV10-3
CAIGRGGVSGNQPQHF
TGTGCCATCGGAAGAGGGGGCGTCTCTGGCAATCAGCCCCAGCATTTT
>-|TRBJ1-5|-|TRBV5-5
CGSSPGVGAGKQPQHF
TGTGGCAGCAGCCCAGGCGTGGGGGCGGGTAAACAGCCCCAGCATTTT
>-|TRBJ2-2|-|TRBV6-6
CGRRSNPNTGELFF
TGTGGCAGGAGAAGCAACCCGAACACCGGGGAGCTGTTTTTT
>-|TRBJ2-3|-|TRBV6-2/TRBV6-3
CVSSYWAPQTDTQYF
TGTGTCAGCAGTTACTGGGCCCCGCAAACAGATACGCAGTATTTT
>TRBD1|TRBJ1-5|-|TRBV6-1
CASNEETGGVQPQHF
TGTGCCAGCAATGAAGAGACAGGGGGAGTTCAGCCCCAGCATTTT
>TRBD2|TRBJ2-5|-|TRBV5-4
CASSLASGGVWGTQYF
TGTGCCAGCAGCTTGGCTAGCGGGGGTGTGTGGGGGACCCAGTACTTC
>-|TRBJ2-3|-|TRBV6-2/TRBV6-3
CASSYPTTVGHQDAQYF
TGTGCCAGCAGTTACCCGACGACAGTAGGCCATCAGGATGCGCAGTATTTT
>-|TRBJ1-4|-|TRBV29-1
CSVEDGINEKLFF
TGCAGTGTTGAAGACGGAATTAATGAAAAACTGTTTTTT
>TRBD1|TRBJ2-7|-|TRBV4-1
CASSLRGQGAYEQYF
TGCGCCAGCAGCCTACGGGGACAGGGGGCCTACGAGCAGTACTTC
>TRBD2|TRBJ2-2|-|TRBV7-3
CASILIPAGGRVTGELFF
TGTGCCAGCATCTTGATCCCAGCGGGGGGCCGGGTCACCGGGGAGCTGTTTTTT
>-|TRBJ1-5|-|TRBV6-6
CASSYYGWGRNINQPQHF
TGTGCCAGCAGTTACTACGGGTGGGGACGGAATATCAATCAGCCCCAGCATTTT
>-|TRBJ1-2|-|TRBV6-5
CASSHRRGRDYGYIF
TGTGCCAGCAGCCACCGTAGGGGAAGGGACTATGGCTACATCTTC
>-|TRBJ1-2|few|TRBV29-1
CSVLRRGVYGYTF
TGCAGCGTTCTCCGGAGGGGAGTCTATGGCTACACCTTC
>-|TRBJ1-2|-|TRBV10-2
CANSESRDQIYGYTF
TGCGCCAACAGTGAGTCGAGGGATCAGATCTATGGCTACACCTTC
>-|TRBJ2-6|once|TRBV5-1
CANSRYSSSGANVLTF
TGCGCCAACAGCCGTTACTCGAGCTCTGGGGCCAACGTCCTGACTTTC
>-|TRBJ1-2|-|TRBV29-1
CSVANGYGNTF
TGTAGCGTTGCGAACGGTTATGGCAACACCTTC
>-|TRBJ2-1|-|TRBV6-2/TRBV6-3
CASSPKVGYLWKEQFF
TGTGCCAGCAGTCCAAAAGTTGGGTATTTGTGGAAAGAGCAGTTCTTC
>TRBD1|TRBJ1-1|-|TRBV6-2/TRBV6-3
CASSSGTGARTEVFF
TGTGCCAGCAGCTCTGGTACAGGGGCCAGGACTGAAGTTTTCTTT
>-|TRBJ1-2|-|TRBV10-1
CASSELTGQPYDYTF
TGCGCCAGCAGTGAGTTGACAGGCCAACCCTATGATTACACCTTC
>TRBD1|TRBJ2-7|-|TRBV4-1
CASSPRGQWAYEQYF
TGCGCCAGCAGCCCCAGGGGACAGTGGGCCTACGAGCAGTACTTC
>TRBD2|TRBJ2-6|-|TRBV6-2/TRBV6-3
CATGLAGPDGANILTF
TGTGCCACCGGCCTAGCGGGACCAGATGGGGCCAACATCCTGACTTTC
>-|TRBJ2-2|-|TRBV11-2
CTSSLDSQSEELFF
TGTACGAGCAGCCTGGACAGTCAGTCCGAGGAGCTGTTTTTT
>TRBD2|TRBJ2-5|-|TRBV11-2
CASSSPTSGRVETQYF
TGTGCCAGCAGCTCCCCGACTAGCGGGAGGGTAGAGACCCAGTACTTC